Described below is a single TCR beta chain sequence and its context. At one end, the junction sequence differs from germline, possibly due to a read error. Additional DNA sequences in this sample encode the identical CDR3. Library input was approximately 1.8 micrograms of DNA from cryopreserved PBMCs. The data were taken from a study of cytotoxic CD8 clonotypes in ibrutinib-treated CLL. The wider study: Responses comprised around 24 partial and 2 complete; at median about 68 months, roughly 15 remained remitted and roughly twelve progressed.

Produced via immunoSEQ multiplex PCR; TCRdb's table is partial and in-frame only. The sample includes nearly 300,000 clones, 60% to 80% seen only once; the top ten take around 6%. The CDR3 loop spans 14 amino acids. Germline lookup yields CDR1 SQVTM and CDR2 ANQGSEA. The input for sequencing was PBMCs, taken at disease progression, from a patient treated with ibrutinib. The receptor was isolated from a human donor with chronic lymphocytic leukemia. The chain links TRBV29-1 to TRBJ2-1; 9 nucleotides agree with TRBD2. The CDR3, as DNA: TGTAGCGTTGGAGAGCGGGGGGTTAACAATGAGCAGTTCTTC. Encoded protein: CSVGERGVNNEQFF.